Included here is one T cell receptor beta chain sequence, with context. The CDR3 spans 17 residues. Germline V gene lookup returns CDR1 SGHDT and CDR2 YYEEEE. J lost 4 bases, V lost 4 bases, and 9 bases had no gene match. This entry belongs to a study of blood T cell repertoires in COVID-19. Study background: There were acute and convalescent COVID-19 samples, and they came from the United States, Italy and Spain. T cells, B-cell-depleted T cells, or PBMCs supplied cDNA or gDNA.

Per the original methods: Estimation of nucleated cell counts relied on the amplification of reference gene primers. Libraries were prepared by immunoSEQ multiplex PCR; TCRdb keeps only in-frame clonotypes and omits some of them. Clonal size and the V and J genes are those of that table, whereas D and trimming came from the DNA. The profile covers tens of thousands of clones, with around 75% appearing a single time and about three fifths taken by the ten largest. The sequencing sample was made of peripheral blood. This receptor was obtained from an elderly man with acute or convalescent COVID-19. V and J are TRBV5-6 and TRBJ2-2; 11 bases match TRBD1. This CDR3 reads CASSLRTGGDLTGELFF. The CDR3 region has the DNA TGTGCCAGCAGCCTAAGGACAGGGGGCGATCTCACCGGGGAGCTGTTTTTT.